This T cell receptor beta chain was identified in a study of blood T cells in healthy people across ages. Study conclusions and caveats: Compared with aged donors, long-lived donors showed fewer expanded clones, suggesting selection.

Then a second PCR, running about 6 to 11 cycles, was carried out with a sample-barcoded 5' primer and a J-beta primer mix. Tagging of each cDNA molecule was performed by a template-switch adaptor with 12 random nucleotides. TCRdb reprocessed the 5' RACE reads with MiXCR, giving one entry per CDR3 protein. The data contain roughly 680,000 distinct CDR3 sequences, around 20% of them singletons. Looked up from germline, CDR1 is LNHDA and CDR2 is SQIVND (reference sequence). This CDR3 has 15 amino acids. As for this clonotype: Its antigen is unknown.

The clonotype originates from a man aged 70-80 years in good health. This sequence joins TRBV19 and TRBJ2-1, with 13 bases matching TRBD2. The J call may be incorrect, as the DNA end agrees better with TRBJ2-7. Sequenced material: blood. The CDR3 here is CASSLTSGRLFEQYF. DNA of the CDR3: TGTGCCAGTAGTCTGACTAGCGGGAGGCTCTTCGAGCAGTACTTC.